Each of the 14 T cell receptor beta chains below was sequenced from the same sample in a study of blood T cells in healthy people across ages (dated by TCRdb to between 2015 and 2017). The library came from 5' RACE. The sequencer was an Illumina HiSeq 2500. A second PCR of roughly 7 to 12 cycles was run with a J-beta primer mix and a sample-barcoded 5' primer. TCRdb passed the public sequencing reads through fastp at Q25 and MiXCR, retaining productive beta sequences. Identical CDR3 proteins give one entry, which carries the most common genes and DNA. The sample yields some 800,000 distinct CDR3 sequences; 20% to 30% were counted once. The top ten hold under 4.5% of the sample. Separately, the same data were catalogued under a study of T cells of mothers and their children.

The specimen was blood. All receptors derive from a boy aged 5-17 years in good health.

The chain carries TRBV28 and TRBJ2-5; D uncertain. The J call may not be correct, given that the DNA end is closer to TRBJ2-1. In germline, CDR1 is MDHEN, CDR2 SYDVKM. This CDR3 contains 11 residues. In DNA, the CDR3 is TGTGCCAGCAGTATGGGCAGCGAGCAGTTCTTC. This sequence encodes CASSMGSEQFF.

The rearrangement links TRBV24-1 to TRBJ2-1; D possibly corresponds to TRBD1 (5 bases). The germline CDR1 and CDR2 sequences are KGHDR and SFDVKD. CDR3 size: 11 residues. The CDR3 DNA sequence: TGTGCGGTCGAGAAGGGGAATGAGCAGTTCTTC. Translation gives CAVEKGNEQFF.

The chain is built from TRBV2 and TRBJ2-3, with 8 bases fitting TRBD2. The length of the CDR3 is 15 residues. Germline values: CDR1 SNHLY, CDR2 FYNNEI. V lost 2 bases and J lost 6; bases outside the gene matches: 7. The CDR3 DNA reads TGTGCCAGCAGTGAATACGGGGGGGCCCTTGATACGCAGTATTTT. Translated: CASSEYGGALDTQYF.

In its sample, this clonotype was seen a few times. The rearrangement joins TRBV29-1 to TRBJ2-1; D is uncertain. There are 10 residues in the CDR3. With 3 bases removed from V and 7 bases from J, the gap between germline ends came to 4 bases. CDR1 SQVTM and CDR2 ANQGSEA come from the germline V gene. CDR3 sequence: CSVEINEQFF. The CDR3, as DNA: TGCAGCGTTGAGATTAATGAGCAGTTCTTC.

This clonotype came up a few times. The chain combines TRBV14 with TRBJ1-1, with 11 bases matching TRBD1. CDR3 length: 19 amino acids. Trimming at V came to 0 bases and at J to 0 bases, leaving 9 bases not matched to a gene. Germline CDR1 SGHDN, CDR2 FVKESK. The CDR3 sequence is CASSQDGGTGGYMNTEAFF. CDR3 DNA sequence: TGTGCCAGCAGCCAAGATGGAGGGACAGGGGGTTACATGAACACTGAAGCTTTCTTT.

This rearrangement joins TRBV28 to TRBJ1-2, with D tentatively TRBD1 (6 bases). Trimming took off 5 bases at V and 4 bases at J, with 20 bases between the two ends. The CDR3 contains 16 residues. Germline V gene sequence: CDR1 MDHEN, CDR2 SYDVKM. The CDR3 nucleotides are TGTGCCAGCAGTCTTCTTGGTCGTGGGGGCTGCTATGGCTACACCTTC. Translation: CASSLLGRGGCYGYTF.

This chain joins TRBV5-1 and TRBJ2-5; TRBD2 matches at 9 bases. Germline loops: CDR1 SGHRS, CDR2 YFSETQ. The length of the CDR3 is 15 residues. Trimming took 4 bases from V and 0 from J; bases not matched to a gene: 4. The CDR3 sequence: CASSNSGGNQETQYF. The CDR3 DNA reads as TGCGCCAGCAGCAATAGCGGGGGCAACCAAGAGACCCAGTACTTC.

CDR3 DNA: TGCGCCAGCAGCTTGGGTTCGGTAGCGGGAGGAATCAATGAGCAGTTCTTC. Translation gives CASSLGSVAGGINEQFF. The gene calls are TRBV5-1 and TRBJ2-5; TRBD2 aligns across 10 bases. TRBJ2-1 explains the end of the DNA better; the J call may be wrong. The germline CDR1 and CDR2 sequences are SGHRS and YFSETQ. The CDR3 is 17 amino acids.

The chain employs TRBV7-2 and TRBJ1-1, with a weak D call TRBD1 (6 bases). Germline V gene data show CDR1 as SGHTA and CDR2 as FQGNSA. V lost 3 bases to trimming and J lost 7 bases, with 15 bases between them. The CDR3 has 14 residues. CDR3 sequence reads: CASSFAGQRGEAFF. The CDR3 DNA sequence: TGTGCCAGCAGCTTCGCTGGACAGAGAGGTGAAGCTTTCTTT.

This sequence joins TRBV5-1 and TRBJ1-1, with TRBD1 as a possible D gene (5 bases). This CDR3 region has 14 residues. The germline V gene encodes CDR1 SGHRS and CDR2 YFSETQ. The ends were cut back, 0 bases at V and 8 bases at J, with 14 bases in the middle. The CDR3 region is CASSLASPGREAFF. The CDR3 region has the DNA TGCGCCAGCAGCTTGGCCAGTCCGGGGCGAGAAGCTTTCTTT. Complete variable domain (other parts from reference TRBV5-1 and TRBJ1-1): KAGVTQTPRYLIKTRGQQVTLSCSPISGHRSVSWYQQTPGQGLQFLFEYFSETQRNKGNFPGRFSGRQFSNSRSEMNVSTLELGDSALYLCASSLASPGREAFFGQGTRLTVV.

This clonotype was seen more than once but under ten times. This chain connects TRBV7-2 to TRBJ2-5, with 13 bases identical to TRBD2. Germline V CDR1 and CDR2: SGHTA, FQGNSA. There are 16 residues in the CDR3. V was pared by 5 bases and J by 2 bases, with 5 bases of the junction left unmatched. The CDR3 region is CASSGWGLAGQETQYF. CDR3 in DNA: TGTGCCAGCAGCGGATGGGGACTAGCGGGGCAAGAGACCCAGTACTTC.

This clonotype was seen a few times. V gene TRBV29-1 combines with J gene TRBJ2-5, with D possibly being TRBD2 (7 bases). Germline CDR1 SQVTM, CDR2 ANQGSEA. CDR3 size: 16 residues. Deletions cut 2 bases from V and 1 base from J, with 17 bases between. CDR3: CSVETGGTGPQETQYF. The CDR3 coding sequence is TGCAGCGTTGAAACGGGGGGCACGGGACCCCAAGAGACCCAGTACTTC.

The chain employs TRBV9 and TRBJ2-1; TRBD2 aligns across 8 bases. The V gene's germline CDR1 is SGDLS and CDR2 YYNGEE. The V and J ends lost 0 bases and 7 bases, in that order; junction bases with no gene match: 3. This CDR3 comprises 14 residues. CDR3 region: CASSVGGGPNEQFF. The CDR3 nucleotides are TGTGCCAGCAGCGTAGGCGGGGGGCCAAATGAGCAGTTCTTC. Filled out from reference TRBV9 and TRBJ2-1, the complete variable domain reads DSGVTQTPKHLITATGQRVTLRCSPRSGDLSVYWYQQSLDQGLQFLIQYYNGEERAKGNILERFSAQQFPDLHSELNLSSLELGDSALYFCASSVGGGPNEQFFGPGTRLTVL.

This clonotype has only a few counts. The V gene is TRBV7-2, the J gene TRBJ1-4; TRBD1 is a possible D gene (5 bases). Germline values: CDR1 SGHTA, CDR2 FQGNSA. The CDR3 length is 14 residues. With 1 base removed from V and 8 bases from J, the gap between germline ends came to 11 bases. As DNA, the CDR3 is TGTGCCAGCAGCTTAGACGGGGGTTGGGAAAAACTGTTTTTT. Encoded protein: CASSLDGGWEKLFF.